The present TCR beta chain was sequenced within a study of PD-1 blockade in classical Hodgkin lymphoma. Looking at the study overall: The patients were dosed with nivolumab 3 mg/kg, infused intravenously every 2 weeks.

Every patient experienced relapse after autologous stem cell transplantation, and brentuximab vedotin exposure varied. This CDR3 region has 20 residues. Germline CDR1 and CDR2: LNHDA and SQIVND (reference sequence). The trim removed 9 bases at V and 0 bases at J, leaving 18 bases unmatched. Study outcomes and limitations: It was reported that newly diagnosed patients had less baseline TCR diversity than healthy donors. Baseline diversity in complete responders resembled that of newly diagnosed patients. With CD4+ cells, TCR diversity rose significantly by C4D1, but not with CD8+ cells.

Note on this clone: Its antigen is as yet unknown.

Using immunoSEQ multiplex PCR, the repertoire was profiled, and TCRdb retains in-frame clones only, with some absent. The sample holds about 110,000 clones, around 89% seen once. Sequencing used peripheral blood mononuclear cells (PBMCs), obtained before the second cycle of nivolumab. This chain connects TRBV19 to TRBJ2-4; 12 bases are shared with TRBD2. The source is a human donor with classical Hodgkin lymphoma. The CDR3 DNA reads TGTGCCAGCCGATCCACTAGCGGGAGGCAACAGGTCTTAGCCAAAAACATTCAGTACTTC. Translating it yields CASRSTSGRQQVLAKNIQYF. Supplemented by reference TRBV19 and TRBJ2-4, the full variable domain reads DGGITQSPKYLFRKEGQNVTLSCEQNLNHDAMYWYRQDPGQGLRLIYYSQIVNDFQKGDIAEGYSVSREKKESFPLTVTSAQKNPTAFYLCASRSTSGRQQVLAKNIQYFGAGTRLSVL.